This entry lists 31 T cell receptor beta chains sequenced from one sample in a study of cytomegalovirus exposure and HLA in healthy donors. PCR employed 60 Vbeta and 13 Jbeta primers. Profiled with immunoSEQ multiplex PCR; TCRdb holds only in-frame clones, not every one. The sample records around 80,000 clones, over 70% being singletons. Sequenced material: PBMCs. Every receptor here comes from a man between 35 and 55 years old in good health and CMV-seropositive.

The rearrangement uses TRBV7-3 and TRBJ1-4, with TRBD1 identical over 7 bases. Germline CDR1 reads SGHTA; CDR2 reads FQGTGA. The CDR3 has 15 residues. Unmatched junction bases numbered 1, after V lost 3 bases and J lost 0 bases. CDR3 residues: CASSLQGATNEKLFF. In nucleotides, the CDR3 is TGTGCCAGCAGCTTGCAGGGGGCAACTAATGAAAAACTGTTTTTT.

CDR3 in amino acids: CASSVAGGVVNEQFF. The CDR3 DNA follows: TGTGCCAGCAGCGTAGCGGGGGGGGTGGTGAATGAGCAGTTCTTC. The chain combines TRBV9 with TRBJ2-1, with TRBD2 matching 8 bases. V gave up 0 bases and J gave up 7 bases; unmatched junction bases: 6. This CDR3 region has 15 residues. CDR1 and CDR2 (germline): SGDLS, YYNGEE.

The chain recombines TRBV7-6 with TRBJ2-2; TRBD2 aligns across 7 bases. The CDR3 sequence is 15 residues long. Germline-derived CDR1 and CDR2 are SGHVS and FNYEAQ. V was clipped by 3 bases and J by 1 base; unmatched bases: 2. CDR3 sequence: CASSLGGKNTGELFF. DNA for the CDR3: TGTGCCAGCAGCTTGGGAGGGAAGAACACCGGGGAGCTGTTTTTT.

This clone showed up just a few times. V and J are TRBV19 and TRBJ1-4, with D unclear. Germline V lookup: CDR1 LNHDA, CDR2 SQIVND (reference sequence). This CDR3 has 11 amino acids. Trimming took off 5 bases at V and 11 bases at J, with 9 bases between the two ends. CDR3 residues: CASSPGWKLFF. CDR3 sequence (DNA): TGTGCCAGTAGTCCCGGGTGGAAACTGTTTTTT.

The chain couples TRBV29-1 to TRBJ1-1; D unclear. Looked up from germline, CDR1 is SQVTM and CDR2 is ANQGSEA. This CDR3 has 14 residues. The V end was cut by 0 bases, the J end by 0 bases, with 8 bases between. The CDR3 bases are TGCAGCGTTGAAGAAAGCCTTCTGAACACTGAAGCTTTCTTT. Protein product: CSVEESLLNTEAFF.

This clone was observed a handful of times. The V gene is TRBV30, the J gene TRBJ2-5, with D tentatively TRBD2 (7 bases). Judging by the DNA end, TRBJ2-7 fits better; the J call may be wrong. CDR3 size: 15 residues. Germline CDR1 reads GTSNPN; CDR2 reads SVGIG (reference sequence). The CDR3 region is CAWRRGSGGPYEQYF. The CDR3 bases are TGTGCCTGGAGGCGAGGATCGGGGGGCCCCTACGAGCAGTACTTC.

The CDR3 DNA reads as TGCGCCAGCAGCCAAGAGAGGCTTAGCTCCTACGAGCAGTACTTC. Its protein product is CASSQERLSSYEQYF. The chain uses TRBV4-3 and TRBJ2-7; the D is unclear. Germline V gene sequence: CDR1 LGHNA, CDR2 YSLEER. The V end lost 0 bases, the J end lost 0 bases, and 9 bases lay between the germline ends. The CDR3 is made up of 15 amino acids.

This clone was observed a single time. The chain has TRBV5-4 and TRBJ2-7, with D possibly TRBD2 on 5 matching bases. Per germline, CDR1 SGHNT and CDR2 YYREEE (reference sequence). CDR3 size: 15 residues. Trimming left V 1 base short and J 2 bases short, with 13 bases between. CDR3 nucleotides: TGTGCCAGCAGCTTGAGTACCCCCGGGGCCTACGAGCAGTACTTC. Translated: CASSLSTPGAYEQYF.

CDR3 DNA: TGTGCCATCAGTGACCGGACAGGGGCCTACGAGCAGTACTTC. This encodes CAISDRTGAYEQYF. This chain joins TRBV10-3 and TRBJ2-7, with TRBD1 matching over 9 bases. The ends lost 3 bases at V and 2 bases at J; junction bases unmatched: 2. The length of the CDR3 is 14 residues. CDR1 is ENHRY and CDR2 is SYGVKD in the germline V gene.

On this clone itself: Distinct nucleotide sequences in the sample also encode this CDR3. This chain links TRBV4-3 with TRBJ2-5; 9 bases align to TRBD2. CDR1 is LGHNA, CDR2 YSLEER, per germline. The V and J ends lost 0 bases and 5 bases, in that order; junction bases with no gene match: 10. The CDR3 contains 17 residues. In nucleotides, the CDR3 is TGCGCCAGCAGCCAAGACCCAGCGGGGGGAGCTCGGGAGACCCAGTACTTC. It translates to CASSQDPAGGARETQYF.

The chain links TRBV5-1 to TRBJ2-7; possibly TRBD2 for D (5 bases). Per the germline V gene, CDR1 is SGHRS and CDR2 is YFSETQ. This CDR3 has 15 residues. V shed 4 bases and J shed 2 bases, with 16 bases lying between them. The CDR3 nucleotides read TGCGCCAGCAGCATCTCCCCGGGGATAACCTACGAGCAGTACTTC. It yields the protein CASSISPGITYEQYF.

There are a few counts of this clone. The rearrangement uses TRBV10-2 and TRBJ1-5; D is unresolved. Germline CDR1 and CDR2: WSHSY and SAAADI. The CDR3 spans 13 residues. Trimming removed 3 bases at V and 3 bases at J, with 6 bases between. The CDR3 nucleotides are TGCGCCAGCAGTGATCCGGTCAATCAGCCCCAGCATTTT. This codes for CASSDPVNQPQHF.

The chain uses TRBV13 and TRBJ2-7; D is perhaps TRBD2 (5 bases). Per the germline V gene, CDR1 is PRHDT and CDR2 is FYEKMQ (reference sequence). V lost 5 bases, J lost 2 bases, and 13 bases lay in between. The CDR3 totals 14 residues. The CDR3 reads CASSLSKEAYEQYF. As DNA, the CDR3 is TGTGCCAGCAGCCTCTCGAAGGAGGCCTACGAGCAGTACTTC.

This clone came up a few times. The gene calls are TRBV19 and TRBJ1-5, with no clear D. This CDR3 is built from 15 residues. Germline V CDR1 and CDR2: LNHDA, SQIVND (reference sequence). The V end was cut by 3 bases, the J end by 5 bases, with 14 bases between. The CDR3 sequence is CASSISGSLYQPQHF. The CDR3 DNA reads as TGTGCCAGTAGTATCTCAGGTTCTCTTTATCAGCCCCAGCATTTT.

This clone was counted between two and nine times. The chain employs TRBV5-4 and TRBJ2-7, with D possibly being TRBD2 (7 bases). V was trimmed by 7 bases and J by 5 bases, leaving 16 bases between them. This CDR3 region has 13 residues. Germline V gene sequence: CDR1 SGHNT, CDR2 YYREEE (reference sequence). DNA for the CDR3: TGTGCCAGCGCTCCTGGGGGGGGGCACGAGCAGTACTTC. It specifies CASAPGGGHEQYF.

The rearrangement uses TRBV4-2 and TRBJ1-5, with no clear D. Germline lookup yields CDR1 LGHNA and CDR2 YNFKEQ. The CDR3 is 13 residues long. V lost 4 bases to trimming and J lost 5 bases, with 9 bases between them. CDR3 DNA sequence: TGTGCCAGCAGCCTCGATAGAGATCAGCCCCAGCATTTT. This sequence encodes CASSLDRDQPQHF.

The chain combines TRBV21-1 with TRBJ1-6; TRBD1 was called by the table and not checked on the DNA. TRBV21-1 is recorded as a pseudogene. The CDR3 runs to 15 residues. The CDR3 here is CASSARTGTSSPLHF. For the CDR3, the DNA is TGTGCCAGCAGCGCCCGGACAGGGACGAGTTCACCCCTCCACTTT.

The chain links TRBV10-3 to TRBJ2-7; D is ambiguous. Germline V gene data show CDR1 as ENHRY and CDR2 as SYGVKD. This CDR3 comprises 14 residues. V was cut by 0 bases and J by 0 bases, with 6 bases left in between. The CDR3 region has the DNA TGTGCCATCAGTGAGTCGCACAGCTCCTACGAGCAGTACTTC. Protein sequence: CAISESHSSYEQYF.

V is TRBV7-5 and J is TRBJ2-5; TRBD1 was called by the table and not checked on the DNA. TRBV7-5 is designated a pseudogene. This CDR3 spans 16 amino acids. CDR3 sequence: CARSPIRYRSQETQYF. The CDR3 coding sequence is TGTGCCAGAAGCCCGATTAGGTACAGGTCACAAGAGACCCAGTACTTC.

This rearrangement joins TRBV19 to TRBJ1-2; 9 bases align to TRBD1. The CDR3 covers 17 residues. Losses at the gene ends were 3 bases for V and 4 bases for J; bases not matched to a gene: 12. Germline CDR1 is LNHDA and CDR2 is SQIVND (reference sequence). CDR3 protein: CASSILWTGASGYGYTF. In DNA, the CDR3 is TGTGCCAGTAGTATTCTCTGGACAGGGGCGTCCGGCTATGGCTACACCTTC.

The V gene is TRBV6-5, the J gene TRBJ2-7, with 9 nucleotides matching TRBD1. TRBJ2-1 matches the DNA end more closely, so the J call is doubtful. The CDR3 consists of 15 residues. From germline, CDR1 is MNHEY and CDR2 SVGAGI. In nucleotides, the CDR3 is TGTGCCAGCAGTTATAACAGGGGGCCATACAATGAGCAGTTCTTC. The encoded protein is CASSYNRGPYNEQFF.

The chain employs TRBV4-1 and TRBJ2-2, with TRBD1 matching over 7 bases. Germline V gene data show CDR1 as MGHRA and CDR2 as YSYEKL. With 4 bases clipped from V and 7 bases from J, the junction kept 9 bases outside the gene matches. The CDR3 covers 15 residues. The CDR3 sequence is CASSLYAQGNGELFF. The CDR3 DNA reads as TGCGCCAGCAGCCTTTACGCACAGGGGAACGGGGAGCTGTTTTTT.

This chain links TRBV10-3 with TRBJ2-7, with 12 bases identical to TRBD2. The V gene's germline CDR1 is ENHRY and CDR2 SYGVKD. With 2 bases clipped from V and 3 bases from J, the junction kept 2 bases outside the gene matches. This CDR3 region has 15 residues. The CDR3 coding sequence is TGTGCCATCAGTGAGCCTAGCGGGGGGGGCTACGAGCAGTACTTC. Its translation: CAISEPSGGGYEQYF.

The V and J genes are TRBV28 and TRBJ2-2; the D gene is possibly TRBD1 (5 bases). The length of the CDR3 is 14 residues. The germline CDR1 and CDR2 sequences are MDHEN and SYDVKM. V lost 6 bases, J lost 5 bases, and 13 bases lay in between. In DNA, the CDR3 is TGTGCCAGCAGGACAGAGGTAACTACCGGGGAGCTGTTTTTT. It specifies CASRTEVTTGELFF. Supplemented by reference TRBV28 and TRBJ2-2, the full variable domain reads DVKVTQSSRYLVKRTGEKVFLECVQDMDHENMFWYRQDPGLGLRLIYFSYDVKMKEKGDIPEGYSVSREKKERFSLILESASTNQTSMYLCASRTEVTTGELFFGEGSRLTVL.

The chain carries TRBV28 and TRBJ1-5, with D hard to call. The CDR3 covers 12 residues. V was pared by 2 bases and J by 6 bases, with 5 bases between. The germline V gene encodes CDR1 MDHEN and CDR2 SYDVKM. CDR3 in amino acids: CASSLIGQPQHF. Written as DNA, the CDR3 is TGTGCCAGCAGTTTAATCGGTCAGCCCCAGCATTTT.

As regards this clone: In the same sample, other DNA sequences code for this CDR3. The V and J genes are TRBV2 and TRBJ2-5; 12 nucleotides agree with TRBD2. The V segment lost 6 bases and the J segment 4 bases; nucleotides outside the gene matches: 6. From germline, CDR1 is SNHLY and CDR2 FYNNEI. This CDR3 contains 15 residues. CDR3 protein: CASSLTSGGAETQYF. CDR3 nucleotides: TGTGCCAGCAGCCTGACTAGCGGGGGAGCAGAGACCCAGTACTTC.

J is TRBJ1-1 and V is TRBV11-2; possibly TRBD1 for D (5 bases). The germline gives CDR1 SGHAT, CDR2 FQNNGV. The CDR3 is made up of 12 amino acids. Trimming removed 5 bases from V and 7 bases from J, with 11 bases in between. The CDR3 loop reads CASSPYGGEAFF. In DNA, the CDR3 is TGTGCCAGCAGCCCCTACGGGGGTGAAGCTTTCTTT.

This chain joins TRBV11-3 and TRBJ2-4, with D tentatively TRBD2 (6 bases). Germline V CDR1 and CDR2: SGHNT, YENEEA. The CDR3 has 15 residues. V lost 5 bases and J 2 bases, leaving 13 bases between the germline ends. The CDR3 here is CASSEGGVSKNIQYF. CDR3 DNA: TGTGCCAGCAGCGAAGGAGGGGTATCCAAAAACATTCAGTACTTC.

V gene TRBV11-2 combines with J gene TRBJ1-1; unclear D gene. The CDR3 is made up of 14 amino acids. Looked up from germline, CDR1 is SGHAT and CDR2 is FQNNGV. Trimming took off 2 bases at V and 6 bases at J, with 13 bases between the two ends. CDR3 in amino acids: CASSLYGEGAEAFF. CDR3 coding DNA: TGTGCCAGCAGCTTATACGGGGAGGGAGCTGAAGCTTTCTTT.

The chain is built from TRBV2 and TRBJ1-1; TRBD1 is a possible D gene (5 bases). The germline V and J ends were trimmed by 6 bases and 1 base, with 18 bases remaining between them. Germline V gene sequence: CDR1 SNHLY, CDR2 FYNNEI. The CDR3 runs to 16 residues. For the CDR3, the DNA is TGTGCCAGCAGGCCCGGGGGGGGGAGTACGAACACTGAAGCTTTCTTT. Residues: CASRPGGGSTNTEAFF.

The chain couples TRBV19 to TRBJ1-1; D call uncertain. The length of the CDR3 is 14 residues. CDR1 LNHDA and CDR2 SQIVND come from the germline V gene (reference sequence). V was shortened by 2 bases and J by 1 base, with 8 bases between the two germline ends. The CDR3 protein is CASSIRGKNTEAFF. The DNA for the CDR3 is TGTGCCAGTAGTATACGGGGAAAGAACACTGAAGCTTTCTTT. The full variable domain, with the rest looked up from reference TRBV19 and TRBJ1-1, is DGGITQSPKYLFRKEGQNVTLSCEQNLNHDAMYWYRQDPGQGLRLIYYSQIVNDFQKGDIAEGYSVSREKKESFPLTVTSAQKNPTAFYLCASSIRGKNTEAFFGQGTRLTVV.